This T cell receptor beta chain was identified in a study of blood T cell repertoires in COVID-19. The overall study: Sites in the United States, Italy and Spain provided acute and convalescent COVID-19 samples. Sources were T cells, B-cell-depleted T cells, or PBMCs; the material itself was cDNA or gDNA.

CDR3 length: 13 residues. Trimming stripped 11 bases from V and 1 base from J, with 12 bases between. Germline V gives CDR1 MNHEY, CDR2 SVGAGI. Each participant's cohort was designated according to participant-reported clinical history. Study processing details: Counts of nucleated cells, estimated from reference gene primer amplification, were obtained. Some clones are missing from TCRdb's copy, which holds only in-frame ones; the method was immunoSEQ multiplex PCR. V, J and clone size reflect that table, while D and trimming were determined from the DNA. The repertoire holds approximately 250,000 clones, more than 70% seen once, with 1% to 1.5% in the top ten.

The V and J genes are TRBV6-5 and TRBJ1-5; D unresolved. Input material: PBMCs or T cells enriched from blood (not recorded which). The receptor was derived from a woman aged 40 to 50 with acute COVID-19. The CDR3 is CAAVGQSNQPQHF. CDR3 coding DNA: TGTGCCGCAGTGGGCCAAAGCAATCAGCCCCAGCATTTT.